Included here is one T cell receptor beta chain sequence, with context. Antigen unknown. The data were taken from a study of blood T cells in healthy people across ages. Donation came from healthy Caucasian individuals in Russia who were aged about 6 to 90. At least 6 million PBMCs were isolated per sample. The germline gives CDR1 LNHDA, CDR2 SQIVND (reference sequence). The CDR3 sequence is 18 residues long. The V end was cut by 4 bases, the J end by 2 bases, with 18 bases between. Study-wide results and caveats: TCR beta diversity tracked closely with naive T cell percentage.

Alongside a J-beta primer mix, a sample-barcoded 5' primer served in a second PCR lasting roughly 7 to 12 cycles. Carrying 12 random nucleotides, a template-switch adaptor labeled each individual cDNA molecule. TCRdb passed the 5' RACE reads through MiXCR, listing each CDR3 protein once. Of about 1.7 million distinct CDR3 sequences in the sample, roughly 30% are singletons; the top ten hold 7.7%. Specimen: blood. V and J are TRBV19 and TRBJ2-6, with D possibly being TRBD1 or TRBD2 (5 bases each). The TCR originated in a woman in her 30s in good health. The CDR3 sequence: CASSNRPPQGAGANVLTF. The CDR3 bases are TGTGCCAGTAGTAACCGACCCCCTCAGGGAGCTGGGGCCAACGTCCTGACTTTC.